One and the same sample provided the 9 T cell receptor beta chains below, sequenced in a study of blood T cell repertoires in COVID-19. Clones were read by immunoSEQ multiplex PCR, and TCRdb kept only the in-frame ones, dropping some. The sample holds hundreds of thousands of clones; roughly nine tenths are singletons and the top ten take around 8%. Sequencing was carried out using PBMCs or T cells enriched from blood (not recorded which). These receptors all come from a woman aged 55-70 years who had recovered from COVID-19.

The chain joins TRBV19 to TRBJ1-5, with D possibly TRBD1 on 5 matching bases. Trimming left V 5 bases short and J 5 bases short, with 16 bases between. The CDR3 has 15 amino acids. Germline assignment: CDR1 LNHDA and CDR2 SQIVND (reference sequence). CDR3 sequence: CASSLTGGADQPQHF. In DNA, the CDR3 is TGTGCCAGTAGTCTCACAGGCGGGGCAGATCAGCCCCAGCATTTT.

CDR3 nucleotides: TGTGCCAGCTCGCCGGACAGAACTTCTAACTATGGCTACACCTTC. Translating it yields CASSPDRTSNYGYTF. The rearrangement uses TRBV18 and TRBJ1-2; possibly TRBD1 for D (6 bases). The CDR3 covers 15 residues. Germline-derived CDR1 and CDR2 are KGHSH and LQKENI. Trimming removed 6 bases at V and 0 bases at J, with 14 bases between.

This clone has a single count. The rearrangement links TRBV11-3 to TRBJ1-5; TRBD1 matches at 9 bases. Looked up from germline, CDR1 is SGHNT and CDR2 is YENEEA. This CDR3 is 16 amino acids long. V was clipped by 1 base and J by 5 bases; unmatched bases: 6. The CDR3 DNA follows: TGTGCCAGCAGCTTAGGTACAGGGGGCGCGGATCAGCCCCAGCATTTT. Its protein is CASSLGTGGADQPQHF.

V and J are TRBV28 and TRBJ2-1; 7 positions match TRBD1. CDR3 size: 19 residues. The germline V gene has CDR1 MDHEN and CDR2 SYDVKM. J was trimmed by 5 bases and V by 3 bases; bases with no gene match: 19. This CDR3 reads CASSFWFLTRDRTNNEQFF. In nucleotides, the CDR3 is TGTGCCAGCAGTTTTTGGTTCCTCACCCGGGACAGAACGAACAATGAGCAGTTCTTC.

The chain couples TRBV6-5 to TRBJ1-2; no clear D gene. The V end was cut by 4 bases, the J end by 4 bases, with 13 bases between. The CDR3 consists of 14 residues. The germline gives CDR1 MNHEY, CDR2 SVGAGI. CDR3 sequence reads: CASSLLIGSYGYTF. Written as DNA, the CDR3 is TGTGCCAGCAGTTTACTTATCGGGTCCTATGGCTACACCTTC.

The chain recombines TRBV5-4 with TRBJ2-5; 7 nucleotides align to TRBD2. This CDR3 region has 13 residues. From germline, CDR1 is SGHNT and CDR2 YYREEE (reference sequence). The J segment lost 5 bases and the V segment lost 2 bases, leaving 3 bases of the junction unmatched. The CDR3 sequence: CASSFQGGETQYF. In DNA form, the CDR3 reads TGTGCCAGCAGCTTCCAGGGAGGGGAGACCCAGTACTTC.

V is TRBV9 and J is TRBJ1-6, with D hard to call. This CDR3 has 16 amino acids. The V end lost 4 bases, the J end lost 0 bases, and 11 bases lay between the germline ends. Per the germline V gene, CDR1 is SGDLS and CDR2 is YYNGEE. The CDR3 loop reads CASSPHLSSYNSPLHF. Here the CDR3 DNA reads TGTGCCAGCAGCCCCCACCTAAGCTCCTATAATTCACCCCTCCACTTT.

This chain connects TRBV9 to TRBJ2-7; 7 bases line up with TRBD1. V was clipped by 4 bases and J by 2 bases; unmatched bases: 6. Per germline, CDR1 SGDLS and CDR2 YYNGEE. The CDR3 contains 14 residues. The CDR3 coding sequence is TGTGCCAGCAGCTTAGGCAGGGGGACCTACGAGCAGTACTTC. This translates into CASSLGRGTYEQYF.

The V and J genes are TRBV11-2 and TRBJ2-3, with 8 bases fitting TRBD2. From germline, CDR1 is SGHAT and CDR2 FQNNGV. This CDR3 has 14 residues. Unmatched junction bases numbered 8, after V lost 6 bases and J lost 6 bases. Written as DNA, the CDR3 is TGTGCCAGCAGTCTAATAGCGGGGATTGATACGCAGTATTTT. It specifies CASSLIAGIDTQYF.